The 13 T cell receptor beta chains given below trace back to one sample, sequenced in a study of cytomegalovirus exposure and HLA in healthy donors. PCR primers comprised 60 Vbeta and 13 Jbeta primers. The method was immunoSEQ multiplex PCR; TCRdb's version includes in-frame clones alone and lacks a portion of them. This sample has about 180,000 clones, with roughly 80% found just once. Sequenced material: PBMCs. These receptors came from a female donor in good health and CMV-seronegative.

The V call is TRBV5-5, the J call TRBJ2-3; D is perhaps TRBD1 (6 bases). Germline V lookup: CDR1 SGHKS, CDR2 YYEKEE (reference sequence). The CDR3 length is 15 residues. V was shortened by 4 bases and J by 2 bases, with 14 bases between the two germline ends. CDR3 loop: CASSAGQIHTDTQYF. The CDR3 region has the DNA TGTGCCAGCAGCGCAGGACAGATCCACACAGATACGCAGTATTTT.

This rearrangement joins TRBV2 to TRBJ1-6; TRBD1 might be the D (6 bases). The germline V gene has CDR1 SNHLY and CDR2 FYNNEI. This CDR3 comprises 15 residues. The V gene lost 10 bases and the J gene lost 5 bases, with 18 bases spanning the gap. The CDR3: CATSRTAGNNSPLHF. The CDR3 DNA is TGTGCCACCTCCCGGACAGCAGGAAATAATTCACCCCTCCACTTT. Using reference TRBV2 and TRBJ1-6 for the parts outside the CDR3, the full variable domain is EPEVTQTPSHQVTQMGQEVILRCVPISNHLYFYWYRQILGQKVEFLVSFYNNEISEKSEIFDDQFSVERPDGSNFTLKIRSTKLEDSAMYFCATSRTAGNNSPLHFGNGTRLTVT.

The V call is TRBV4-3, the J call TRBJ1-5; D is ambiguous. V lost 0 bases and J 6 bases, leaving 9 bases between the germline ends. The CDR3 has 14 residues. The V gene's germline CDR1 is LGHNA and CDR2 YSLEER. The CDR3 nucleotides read TGCGCCAGCAGCCAAGATTGGAGTACTCAGCCCCAGCATTTT. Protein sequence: CASSQDWSTQPQHF.

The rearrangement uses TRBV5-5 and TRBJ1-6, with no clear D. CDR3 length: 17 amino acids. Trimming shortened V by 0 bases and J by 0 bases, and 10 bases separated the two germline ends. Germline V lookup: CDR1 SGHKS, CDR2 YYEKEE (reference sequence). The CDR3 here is CASSLGLPSSYNSPLHF. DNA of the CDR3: TGTGCCAGCAGCTTGGGCCTTCCGAGCTCCTATAATTCACCCCTCCACTTT.

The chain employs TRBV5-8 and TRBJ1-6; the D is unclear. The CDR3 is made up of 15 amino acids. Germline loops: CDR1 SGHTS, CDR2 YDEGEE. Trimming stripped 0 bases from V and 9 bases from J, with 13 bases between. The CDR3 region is CASSLAGQWPSPLHF. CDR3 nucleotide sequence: TGTGCCAGCAGCTTGGCTGGGCAATGGCCTTCACCCCTCCACTTT.

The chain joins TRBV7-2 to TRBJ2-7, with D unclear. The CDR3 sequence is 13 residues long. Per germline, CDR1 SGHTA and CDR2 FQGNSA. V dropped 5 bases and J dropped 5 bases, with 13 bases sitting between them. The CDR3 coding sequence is TGTGCCAGCAGCCTACCAGGAAAGGACGAGCAGTACTTC. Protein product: CASSLPGKDEQYF.

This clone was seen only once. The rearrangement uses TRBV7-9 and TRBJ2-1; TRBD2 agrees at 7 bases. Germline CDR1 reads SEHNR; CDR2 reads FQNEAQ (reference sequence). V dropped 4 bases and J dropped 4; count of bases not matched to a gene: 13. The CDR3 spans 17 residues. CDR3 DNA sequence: TGTGCCAGCAGCTCCCGGGTTTCGAGGGAGGGGTACAATGAGCAGTTCTTC. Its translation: CASSSRVSREGYNEQFF.

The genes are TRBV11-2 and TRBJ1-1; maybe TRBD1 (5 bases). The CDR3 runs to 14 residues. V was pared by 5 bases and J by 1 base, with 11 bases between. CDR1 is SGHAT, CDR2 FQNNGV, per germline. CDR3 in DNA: TGTGCCAGCAGCGACGGGGGTTCGAACACTGAAGCTTTCTTT. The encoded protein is CASSDGGSNTEAFF.

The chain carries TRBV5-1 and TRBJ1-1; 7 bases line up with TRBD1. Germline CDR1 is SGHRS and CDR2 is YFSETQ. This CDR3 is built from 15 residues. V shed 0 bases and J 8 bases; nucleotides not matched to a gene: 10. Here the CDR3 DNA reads TGCGCCAGCAGCTTGGGGACAGGACTATTGATGGAAGCTTTCTTT. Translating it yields CASSLGTGLLMEAFF.

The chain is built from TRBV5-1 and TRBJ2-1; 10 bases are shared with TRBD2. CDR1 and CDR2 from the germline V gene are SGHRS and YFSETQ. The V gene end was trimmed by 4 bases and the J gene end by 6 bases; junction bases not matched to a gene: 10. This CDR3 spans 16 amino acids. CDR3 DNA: TGCGCCAGCAGCCCGCTTTCTAGCGGGAGTTTCAATGAGCAGTTCTTC. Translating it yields CASSPLSSGSFNEQFF.

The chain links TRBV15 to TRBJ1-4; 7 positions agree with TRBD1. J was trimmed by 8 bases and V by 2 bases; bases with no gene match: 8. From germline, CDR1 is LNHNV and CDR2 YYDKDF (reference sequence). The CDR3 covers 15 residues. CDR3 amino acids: CATSRPRQGKEKLFF. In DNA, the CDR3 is TGTGCCACCAGCAGACCTCGACAGGGAAAGGAAAAACTGTTTTTT. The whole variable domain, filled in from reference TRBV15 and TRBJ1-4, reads DAMVIQNPRYQVTQFGKPVTLSCSQTLNHNVMYWYQQKSSQAPKLLFHYYDKDFNNEADTPDNFQSRRPNTSFCFLDIRSPGLGDTAMYLCATSRPRQGKEKLFFGSGTQLSVL.

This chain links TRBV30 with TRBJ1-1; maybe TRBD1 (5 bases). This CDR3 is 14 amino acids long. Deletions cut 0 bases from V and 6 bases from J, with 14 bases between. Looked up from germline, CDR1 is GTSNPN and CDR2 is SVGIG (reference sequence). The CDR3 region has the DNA TGTGCCTGGAGTGTGGGGTCTGGGGCCGCTGAAGCTTTCTTT. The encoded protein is CAWSVGSGAAEAFF.

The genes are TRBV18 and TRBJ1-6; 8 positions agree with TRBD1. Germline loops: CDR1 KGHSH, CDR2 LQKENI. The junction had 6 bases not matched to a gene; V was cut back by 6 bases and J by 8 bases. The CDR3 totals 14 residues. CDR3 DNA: TGTGCCAGCTCTCTGGACAGGGCGCATTCACCCCTCCACTTT. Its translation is CASSLDRAHSPLHF.